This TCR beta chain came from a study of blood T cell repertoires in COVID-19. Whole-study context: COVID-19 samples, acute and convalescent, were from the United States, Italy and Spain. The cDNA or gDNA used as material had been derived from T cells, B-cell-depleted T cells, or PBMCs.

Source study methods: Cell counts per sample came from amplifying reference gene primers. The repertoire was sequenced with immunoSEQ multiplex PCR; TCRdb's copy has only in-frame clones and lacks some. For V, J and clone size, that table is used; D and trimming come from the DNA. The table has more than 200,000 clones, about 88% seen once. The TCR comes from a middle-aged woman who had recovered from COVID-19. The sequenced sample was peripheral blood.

CDR3 amino acids: CASSLGRENIQYF. The CDR3 DNA sequence: TGCGCCAGCAGCTTGGGCAGGGAAAACATTCAGTACTTC. The rearrangement links TRBV5-1 to TRBJ2-4; TRBD1 might be the D (5 bases). The CDR3 consists of 13 residues. From germline, CDR1 is SGHRS and CDR2 YFSETQ. V gave up 0 bases and J gave up 5 bases, with 6 bases separating them.